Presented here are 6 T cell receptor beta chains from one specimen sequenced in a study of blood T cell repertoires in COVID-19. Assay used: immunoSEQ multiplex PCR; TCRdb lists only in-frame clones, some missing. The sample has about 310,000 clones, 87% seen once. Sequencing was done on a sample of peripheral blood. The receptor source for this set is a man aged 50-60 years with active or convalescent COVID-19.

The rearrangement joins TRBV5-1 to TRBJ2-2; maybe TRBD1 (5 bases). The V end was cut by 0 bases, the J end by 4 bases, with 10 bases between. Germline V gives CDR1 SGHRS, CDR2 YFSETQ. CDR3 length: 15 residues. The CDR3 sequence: CASSLEDTRTGELFF. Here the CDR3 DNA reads TGCGCCAGCAGCTTGGAGGACACACGCACCGGGGAGCTGTTTTTT.

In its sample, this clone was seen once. CDR3 nucleotide sequence: TGTGCCAGCAGCGTTGGGTGGGGCTCCGAAGCTTTCTTT. This translates into CASSVGWGSEAFF. The chain joins TRBV7-9 to TRBJ1-1; the D gene is possibly TRBD1 (5 bases). CDR3 length: 13 amino acids. Germline CDR1 and CDR2: SEHNR and FQNEAQ (reference sequence). V was shortened by 5 bases and J by 8 bases, with 15 bases between the two germline ends.

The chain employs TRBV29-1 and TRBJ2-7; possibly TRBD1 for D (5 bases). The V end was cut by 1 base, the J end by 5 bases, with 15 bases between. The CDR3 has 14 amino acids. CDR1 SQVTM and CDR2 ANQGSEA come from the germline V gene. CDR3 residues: CSVEVGAGLDEQYF. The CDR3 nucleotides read TGCAGCGTTGAAGTAGGGGCAGGTTTGGACGAGCAGTACTTC.

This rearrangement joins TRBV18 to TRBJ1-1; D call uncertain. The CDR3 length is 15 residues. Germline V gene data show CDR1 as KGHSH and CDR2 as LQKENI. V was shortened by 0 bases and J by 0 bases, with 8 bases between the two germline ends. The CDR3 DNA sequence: TGTGCCAGCTCACCACCCAACGGGATGAACACTGAAGCTTTCTTT. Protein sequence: CASSPPNGMNTEAFF.

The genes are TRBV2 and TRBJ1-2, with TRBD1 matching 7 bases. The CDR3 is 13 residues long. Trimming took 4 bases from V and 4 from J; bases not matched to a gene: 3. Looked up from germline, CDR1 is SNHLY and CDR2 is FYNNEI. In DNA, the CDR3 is TGTGCCAGCAGTGTCAAGGGGGCCTATGGCTACACCTTC. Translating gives CASSVKGAYGYTF.

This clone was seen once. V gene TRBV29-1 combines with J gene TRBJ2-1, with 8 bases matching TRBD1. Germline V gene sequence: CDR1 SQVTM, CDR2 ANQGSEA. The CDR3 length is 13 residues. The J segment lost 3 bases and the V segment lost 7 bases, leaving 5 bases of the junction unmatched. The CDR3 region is CSGGTGGYNEQFF. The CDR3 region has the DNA TGCAGCGGCGGGACAGGCGGCTACAATGAGCAGTTCTTC.